What follows is one T cell receptor beta chain and its context. This sample was taken from a study of blood T cell repertoires in COVID-19. Study summary: Specimens from acute and convalescent COVID-19 originated in the United States, Italy and Spain.

Profiled with immunoSEQ multiplex PCR; TCRdb holds only in-frame clones, not every one. The profile shows more than 65,000 clones, approximately 80% of them singletons. V gave up 2 bases and J gave up 2 bases, with 11 bases separating them. The CDR3 extends over 15 amino acids. Per the germline V gene, CDR1 is SGHTA and CDR2 is FQGTGA. This chain connects TRBV7-3 to TRBJ2-3, with D perhaps TRBD2 (6 bases). This receptor was taken from a woman older than 75 with acute or convalescent COVID-19. The specimen sequenced was peripheral blood. The DNA for the CDR3 is TGTGCCAGCAGCTTAGCCGCGGGGTACACAGATACGCAGTATTTT. It translates to CASSLAAGYTDTQYF.